The rows below give T cell receptor beta chains drawn from one sample of a study of T-cell reconstitution after alpha-beta-depleted transplantation in children. Via MiXCR, TCRdb re-called the PCR reads, giving one row per CDR3 protein. The repertoire holds about 500,000 distinct CDR3 sequences, with over 10% as singletons. The specimen comprised PBMCs, mostly from graft donor cells, sampled 180 days after TCRalphabeta/CD19-depleted stem cell transplant. These receptors all stem from a female patient aged 2-15 years who had a stem cell transplant for aplastic anemia, so the T cells may come from the graft donor. The CDR3 runs from the conserved cysteine through the conserved F or W. The order of the fields is V gene, J gene, clone size, D gene, CDR3 protein, CDR3 DNA. D genes are given only for firm matches. Clone size is shown for a subset of rows, as once, few, many or a class of expanded clone.

v_gene: TRBV6-6
j_gene: TRBJ1-1
abundance: few
d_gene: NA
CDR3aa: CASNGGGTEAFF
CDR3nt: TGTGCCAGCAACGGAGGGGGCACTGAAGCTTTCTTT

v_gene: TRBV2
j_gene: TRBJ2-6
abundance: NA
d_gene: TRBD2
CDR3aa: CASSLPGTSAIAWANVLTF
CDR3nt: TGTGCCAGCAGTCTTCCCGGGACTAGCGCTATTGCCTGGGCCAACGTCCTGACTTTC

v_gene: TRBV29-1
j_gene: TRBJ1-2
abundance: NA
d_gene: TRBD1
CDR3aa: CSAPTGTGHGYTF
CDR3nt: TGCAGCGCACCCACCGGGACAGGGCACGGCTACACCTTC

v_gene: TRBV28
j_gene: TRBJ2-7
abundance: NA
d_gene: NA
CDR3aa: CASIKQGALPSYEQYF
CDR3nt: TGTGCCAGCATTAAGCAGGGCGCCCTGCCTTCCTACGAGCAGTACTTC

v_gene: TRBV5-1
j_gene: TRBJ1-2
abundance: NA
d_gene: NA
CDR3aa: CASSSLPQADNYGYTF
CDR3nt: TGCGCCAGCAGCAGCTTGCCCCAGGCAGATAACTATGGCTACACCTTC

v_gene: TRBV20-1
j_gene: TRBJ1-2
abundance: NA
d_gene: NA
CDR3aa: CSAPPHGTSNYGYTF
CDR3nt: TGCAGTGCTCCCCCCCACGGGACCTCTAACTATGGCTACACCTTC

v_gene: TRBV5-5
j_gene: TRBJ2-1
abundance: few
d_gene: NA
CDR3aa: CASSSSLRVLATNEQFF
CDR3nt: TGTGCCAGCAGCTCGTCTCTCAGGGTGCTGGCGACTAATGAGCAGTTCTTC

v_gene: TRBV10-3
j_gene: TRBJ2-7
abundance: few
d_gene: TRBD1
CDR3aa: CATTWTGGESKQYF
CDR3nt: TGTGCCACTACATGGACAGGGGGCGAAAGTAAGCAGTACTTC

v_gene: TRBV6-5
j_gene: TRBJ1-1
abundance: few
d_gene: NA
CDR3aa: CASSYSAPSPEAFF
CDR3nt: TGTGCCAGCAGTTACTCGGCCCCGAGCCCTGAAGCTTTCTTT

v_gene: TRBV20-1
j_gene: TRBJ2-1
abundance: few
d_gene: NA
CDR3aa: CSARADSVSSYNEQFF
CDR3nt: TGCAGTGCTAGAGCAGATAGCGTCAGCTCCTACAATGAGCAGTTCTTC

v_gene: TRBV5-6
j_gene: TRBJ1-2
abundance: few
d_gene: NA
CDR3aa: CASSPFGGTNYGYTF
CDR3nt: TGTGCCAGCAGCCCCTTCGGCGGCACTAACTATGGCTACACCTTC

v_gene: TRBV7-3
j_gene: TRBJ2-3
abundance: few
d_gene: NA
CDR3aa: CASSLTATGPAGRTDTQYF
CDR3nt: TGTGCCAGCAGCTTAACGGCTACGGGGCCAGCGGGTAGGACAGATACGCAGTATTTT

v_gene: TRBV20-1
j_gene: TRBJ2-3
abundance: NA
d_gene: NA
CDR3aa: CSARMRWGRGQTDTQYF
CDR3nt: TGCAGTGCTAGAATGCGGTGGGGCAGGGGTCAAACAGATACGCAGTATTTT

v_gene: TRBV20-1
j_gene: TRBJ1-1
abundance: few
d_gene: TRBD1
CDR3aa: CSARASGTGYTEAFF
CDR3nt: TGCAGTGCTAGGGCCTCCGGGACAGGGTACACTGAAGCTTTCTTT

v_gene: TRBV19
j_gene: TRBJ2-3
abundance: NA
d_gene: TRBD2
CDR3aa: CASSMSLLAGMADTQYF
CDR3nt: TGTGCCAGTAGTATGAGCTTACTAGCGGGAATGGCAGATACGCAGTATTTT

v_gene: TRBV29-1
j_gene: TRBJ1-1
abundance: NA
d_gene: TRBD1
CDR3aa: CSADRGLPNTEAFF
CDR3nt: TGCAGCGCTGACAGGGGGCTACCGAACACTGAAGCTTTCTTT

v_gene: TRBV28
j_gene: TRBJ1-2
abundance: NA
d_gene: NA
CDR3aa: CASSPGGVWANYGYTF
CDR3nt: TGTGCCAGCAGTCCCGGGGGGGTCTGGGCTAACTATGGCTACACCTTC

v_gene: TRBV12-3/TRBV12-4
j_gene: TRBJ2-2
abundance: many
d_gene: NA
CDR3aa: CASSYRSNTGELFF
CDR3nt: TGTGCCAGCAGCTACAGGTCTAACACCGGGGAGCTGTTTTTT

v_gene: TRBV12-3/TRBV12-4
j_gene: TRBJ2-7
abundance: few
d_gene: NA
CDR3aa: CASSFGRDFSYEQYF
CDR3nt: TGTGCCAGCAGTTTTGGCCGGGACTTCTCCTACGAGCAGTACTTC

v_gene: TRBV7-6
j_gene: TRBJ2-7
abundance: few
d_gene: NA
CDR3aa: CASSSHGGGYEQYF
CDR3nt: TGTGCCAGCAGCTCCCATGGGGGCGGATACGAGCAGTACTTC

v_gene: TRBV12-3/TRBV12-4
j_gene: TRBJ2-1
abundance: NA
d_gene: NA
CDR3aa: CASRSQGSSYNEQFF
CDR3nt: TGTGCCAGCAGGTCTCAGGGGAGCTCCTACAATGAGCAGTTCTTC

v_gene: TRBV7-2
j_gene: TRBJ2-5
abundance: NA
d_gene: TRBD2
CDR3aa: CASSKPRASGQETQYF
CDR3nt: TGTGCCAGCAGCAAACCTCGGGCTAGCGGTCAAGAGACCCAGTACTTC

v_gene: TRBV5-4
j_gene: TRBJ2-3
abundance: many
d_gene: NA
CDR3aa: CASSLAVSHTDTQYF
CDR3nt: TGTGCCAGCAGCTTGGCGGTCAGCCACACAGATACGCAGTATTTT

v_gene: TRBV6-5
j_gene: TRBJ2-7
abundance: NA
d_gene: NA
CDR3aa: CASSYLSGKSSYEQYF
CDR3nt: TGTGCCAGCAGTTACCTTAGTGGCAAATCTTCCTACGAGCAGTACTTC

v_gene: TRBV6-5
j_gene: TRBJ2-1
abundance: NA
d_gene: NA
CDR3aa: CASSYSPGHNEQFF
CDR3nt: TGTGCCAGCAGTTACAGTCCTGGTCATAATGAGCAGTTCTTC

v_gene: TRBV7-2
j_gene: TRBJ2-4
abundance: NA
d_gene: NA
CDR3aa: CASSLAGREAKNIQYF
CDR3nt: TGTGCCAGCAGCTTAGCGGGCAGGGAAGCCAAAAACATTCAGTACTTC

v_gene: TRBV27
j_gene: TRBJ2-3
abundance: NA
d_gene: TRBD2
CDR3aa: CASSLRGRTRVDTQYF
CDR3nt: TGTGCCAGCAGTCTTCGCGGAAGGACTAGGGTGGATACGCAGTATTTT

v_gene: TRBV7-2
j_gene: TRBJ2-1
abundance: few
d_gene: NA
CDR3aa: CASSCRVVSSYNEQFF
CDR3nt: TGTGCCAGCAGCTGCCGGGTAGTTAGCTCCTACAATGAGCAGTTCTTC

v_gene: TRBV5-1
j_gene: TRBJ1-2
abundance: few
d_gene: NA
CDR3aa: CASSPLGGDSGYTF
CDR3nt: TGCGCCAGCAGCCCGCTGGGGGGTGACTCTGGCTACACCTTC

v_gene: TRBV12-3/TRBV12-4
j_gene: TRBJ2-7
abundance: few
d_gene: NA
CDR3aa: CASSLGRGTTKQYF
CDR3nt: TGTGCCAGCAGTTTGGGCAGAGGAACTACGAAGCAGTACTTC

v_gene: TRBV7-2
j_gene: TRBJ1-2
abundance: NA
d_gene: TRBD1
CDR3aa: CASSSRQGDFYYGYTF
CDR3nt: TGTGCCAGCAGCTCGCGACAGGGGGATTTTTACTATGGCTACACCTTC

v_gene: TRBV7-8
j_gene: TRBJ2-1
abundance: few
d_gene: NA
CDR3aa: CASSVPGLLSSYNEQFF
CDR3nt: TGTGCCAGCAGCGTGCCCGGGCTGTTGAGCTCCTACAATGAGCAGTTCTTC

v_gene: TRBV27
j_gene: TRBJ2-5
abundance: few
d_gene: NA
CDR3aa: CASSYRGAGPGTQYF
CDR3nt: TGTGCCAGCAGCTACCGGGGGGCAGGACCCGGGACCCAGTACTTC

v_gene: TRBV11-2
j_gene: TRBJ1-4
abundance: few
d_gene: NA
CDR3aa: CASSLSNLGRQHGEKLFF
CDR3nt: TGTGCCAGCAGCTTAAGTAATCTTGGCCGGCAGCATGGTGAAAAACTGTTTTTT

v_gene: TRBV18
j_gene: TRBJ2-5
abundance: many
d_gene: TRBD1
CDR3aa: CASSPGTVGSETQYF
CDR3nt: TGTGCCAGCTCACCTGGGACAGTGGGGTCAGAGACCCAGTACTTC

v_gene: TRBV4-3
j_gene: TRBJ2-3
abundance: NA
d_gene: NA
CDR3aa: CASSQDEPGTDTQYF
CDR3nt: TGCGCCAGCAGCCAAGATGAGCCGGGGACCGATACGCAGTATTTT

v_gene: TRBV18
j_gene: TRBJ1-6
abundance: few
d_gene: NA
CDR3aa: CASSPAPPGRANSPLHF
CDR3nt: TGTGCCAGCTCACCTGCCCCCCCGGGTCGGGCAAATTCACCCCTCCACTTT

v_gene: TRBV15
j_gene: TRBJ2-1
abundance: NA
d_gene: NA
CDR3aa: CATSRDLGDEQFF
CDR3nt: TGTGCCACCAGCAGAGATCTCGGCGATGAGCAGTTCTTC

v_gene: TRBV4-2
j_gene: TRBJ2-1
abundance: few
d_gene: NA
CDR3aa: CASSQERALWSNEQFF
CDR3nt: TGTGCCAGCAGCCAAGAAAGGGCCCTCTGGAGTAATGAGCAGTTCTTC

v_gene: TRBV20-1
j_gene: TRBJ2-1
abundance: many
d_gene: NA
CDR3aa: CSARDPNEQFF
CDR3nt: TGCAGTGCTAGAGATCCCAATGAGCAGTTCTTC

v_gene: TRBV12-3/TRBV12-4
j_gene: TRBJ1-2
abundance: few
d_gene: NA
CDR3aa: CASSPRDTLNYGYTF
CDR3nt: TGTGCCAGCAGTCCCCGGGACACTCTCAACTATGGCTACACCTTC

v_gene: TRBV20-1
j_gene: TRBJ2-1
abundance: NA
d_gene: NA
CDR3aa: CSARGYAVTRYNEQFF
CDR3nt: TGCAGTGCTAGAGGGTATGCAGTCACCCGCTACAATGAGCAGTTCTTC

v_gene: TRBV5-1
j_gene: TRBJ2-1
abundance: NA
d_gene: TRBD2
CDR3aa: CASSLVSGRPYNEQFF
CDR3nt: TGCGCCAGCAGCTTGGTGAGCGGGAGGCCGTACAATGAGCAGTTCTTC

v_gene: TRBV6-2/TRBV6-3
j_gene: TRBJ2-1
abundance: NA
d_gene: NA
CDR3aa: CASSYWSGEQFF
CDR3nt: TGTGCCAGCAGTTACTGGTCAGGTGAGCAGTTCTTC

v_gene: TRBV28
j_gene: TRBJ2-5
abundance: NA
d_gene: NA
CDR3aa: CASSRGIQGSGETQYF
CDR3nt: TGTGCCAGCAGCCGTGGGATACAGGGATCTGGGGAGACCCAGTACTTC